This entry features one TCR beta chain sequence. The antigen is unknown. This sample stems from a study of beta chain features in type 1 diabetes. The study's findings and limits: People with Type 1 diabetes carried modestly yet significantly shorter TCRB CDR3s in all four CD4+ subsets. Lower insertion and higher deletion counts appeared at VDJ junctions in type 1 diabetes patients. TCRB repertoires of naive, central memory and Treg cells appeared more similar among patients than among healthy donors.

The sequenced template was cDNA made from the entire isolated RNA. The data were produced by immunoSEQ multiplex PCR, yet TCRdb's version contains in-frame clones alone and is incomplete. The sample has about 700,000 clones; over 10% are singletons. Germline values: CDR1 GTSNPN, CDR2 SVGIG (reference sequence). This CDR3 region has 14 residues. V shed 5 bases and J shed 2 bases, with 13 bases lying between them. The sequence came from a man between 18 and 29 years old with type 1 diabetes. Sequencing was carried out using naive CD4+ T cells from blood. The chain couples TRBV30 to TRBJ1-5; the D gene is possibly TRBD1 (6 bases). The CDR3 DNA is TGTGCCTGGGAACAGGGAGCGGGCAATCAGCCCCAGCATTTT. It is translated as CAWEQGAGNQPQHF.